This T cell receptor beta chain was sequenced for a study of regulatory T cells in long-lasting Graves disease. Worth noting for this clonotype: No antigen is known for it.

Documented time point: newly diagnosed GD, antithyroid drugs for less than 3 months. Isolated PBMC RNA provided the starting material for the TCR library. It was by American Thyroid Association guidelines that Graves' disease was diagnosed. The CDR3 length is 13 residues. Germline assignment: CDR1 ENHRY and CDR2 SYGVKD. With 7 bases clipped from V and 5 bases from J, the junction kept 4 bases outside the gene matches. Findings and limits, study-wide: The small sample size may have reduced accuracy.

Assembly of TCR beta libraries relied on iRepertoire HTBI primers together with Arm-PCR of CDR3 regions. One entry per CDR3 protein results from TCRdb running MiXCR on the multiplex PCR reads. Counted here are a few hundred thousand distinct CDR3 sequences, 13% occurring once; the ten biggest clones make up roughly a tenth. These same data were also listed under a study on T cells in Graves' hyperthyroidism and ophthalmopathy.

The gene calls are TRBV10-3 and TRBJ2-3; TRBD2 agrees at 9 bases. The sample was peripheral blood mononuclear cells (PBMCs), taken at new diagnosis, from a patient treated with antithyroid drugs. This TCR was recovered from a man aged 25-45 years with Graves disease. In nucleotides, the CDR3 is TGTGCCATCACTCAGACTAGCGGAGATACGCAGTATTTT. Its translation: CAITQTSGDTQYF.